A single sample gave rise to the 13 T cell receptor beta chains below, sequenced in a study of blood T cell repertoires in COVID-19. Repertoires were generated with immunoSEQ multiplex PCR, while TCRdb's copy carries only in-frame clones and drops some. Of roughly 300,000 clones listed, around nine tenths are singletons. The sequenced material came from peripheral blood. The receptors come from a woman in her twenties or thirties with COVID-19, enrolled during active disease.

J is TRBJ2-3 and V is TRBV23-1, with 8 bases aligning to TRBD2. TRBV23-1 is an open reading frame whose function is uncertain. CDR3 length equals 18 residues. V was pared by 0 bases and J by 3 bases, with 11 bases of the junction left unmatched. Written as DNA, the CDR3 is TGCGCCAGCAGTCAATCTGGGGGCGCGAGACTAGCGACAGATACGCAGTATTTT. This sequence encodes CASSQSGGARLATDTQYF.

V is TRBV4-2 and J is TRBJ2-3, with TRBD1 identical over 8 bases. In germline, CDR1 is LGHNA, CDR2 YNFKEQ. V gave up 1 base and J gave up 4 bases; unmatched junction bases: 7. This CDR3 has 16 amino acids. The CDR3 here is CASSQGKQGGADTQYF. The CDR3 bases are TGTGCCAGCAGCCAAGGCAAACAGGGGGGCGCAGATACGCAGTATTTT.

This sequence joins TRBV2 and TRBJ1-1; 7 bases are shared with TRBD1. From germline, CDR1 is SNHLY and CDR2 FYNNEI. The CDR3 consists of 14 residues. The ends lost 9 bases at V and 3 bases at J; junction bases unmatched: 10. This CDR3 is CARRQGGRDTEAFF. The CDR3 bases are TGTGCCAGGAGACAGGGAGGAAGGGACACTGAAGCTTTCTTT.

V and J are TRBV7-8 and TRBJ2-7, with 8 bases matching TRBD2. This CDR3 has 16 residues. The germline gives CDR1 SGHVS, CDR2 FQNEAQ. J was trimmed by 5 bases and V by 0 bases; bases with no gene match: 9. CDR3 residues: CASSLAPAGAVDEQYF. In nucleotides, the CDR3 is TGTGCCAGCAGCTTAGCGCCAGCGGGAGCAGTCGACGAGCAGTACTTC.

In this sample, this clone turned up a few times. This chain uses TRBV19 with TRBJ2-5; TRBD2 agrees at 7 bases. This CDR3 contains 15 residues. Germline-derived CDR1 and CDR2 are LNHDA and SQIVND (reference sequence). With V trimmed by 2 bases and J by 5 bases, 8 bases remained unmatched. This CDR3 reads CASSIFGRPGETQYF. The DNA for the CDR3 is TGTGCCAGTAGTATATTCGGGAGGCCGGGGGAGACCCAGTACTTC.

The V call is TRBV6-6, the J call TRBJ2-7, with D tentatively TRBD2 (5 bases). The CDR3 runs 12 residues. From germline, CDR1 is MNHNY and CDR2 SVGAGI (reference sequence). V lost 10 bases and J 4 bases, leaving 14 bases between the germline ends. The CDR3 region is CATSGSGYEQYF. The CDR3 DNA reads as TGTGCCACCTCGGGGTCGGGATACGAGCAGTACTTC.

This chain joins TRBV3-1 (or the pseudogene TRBV3-2) and TRBJ2-5, with a weak D call TRBD1 (6 bases). The V gene's germline CDR1 is LGHDT and CDR2 YNNKEL (reference sequence). V gave up 3 bases and J gave up 4 bases, with 6 bases separating them. The CDR3 contains 12 residues. The chain's CDR3 is CASSHRGETQYF. The CDR3, as DNA: TGTGCCAGCAGCCACAGGGGAGAGACCCAGTACTTC.

This chain uses TRBV28 with TRBJ2-2; the match to TRBD1 covers 7 bases. From germline, CDR1 is MDHEN and CDR2 SYDVKM. The junction had 6 bases not matched to a gene; V was cut back by 8 bases and J by 3 bases. This CDR3 has 14 amino acids. CDR3 residues: CASEGAGDTGELFF. The CDR3 DNA is TGTGCCAGCGAGGGGGCCGGGGACACCGGGGAGCTGTTTTTT.

The chain employs TRBV11-2 and TRBJ2-3, with 9 bases aligning to TRBD2. Germline CDR1 and CDR2: SGHAT and FQNNGV. The CDR3 is 17 amino acids. With 2 bases clipped from V and 2 bases from J, the junction kept 8 bases outside the gene matches. The CDR3 is CASSLIRTSANTDTQYF. CDR3 sequence (DNA): TGTGCCAGCAGCTTAATAAGGACTAGCGCAAACACAGATACGCAGTATTTT.

The rearrangement links TRBV3-1 (or the pseudogene TRBV3-2) to TRBJ2-7, with a weak D call TRBD2 (6 bases). CDR3 length: 15 amino acids. Per germline, CDR1 LGHDT and CDR2 YNNKEL (reference sequence). With 2 bases removed from V and 7 bases from J, the gap between germline ends came to 18 bases. The CDR3 loop is CASSQWVAEAGEQYF. Here the CDR3 DNA reads TGTGCCAGCAGCCAATGGGTAGCGGAGGCCGGGGAGCAGTACTTC.

This sequence joins TRBV30 and TRBJ2-2; D uncertain. Trimming left V 0 bases short and J 4 bases short, with 9 bases between. This CDR3 spans 14 amino acids. Per the germline V gene, CDR1 is GTSNPN and CDR2 is SVGIG (reference sequence). The CDR3 nucleotides are TGTGCCTGGAGTGTACAGTACCCCACCGGGGAGCTGTTTTTT. Translating gives CAWSVQYPTGELFF.

The CDR3 DNA sequence: TGTGCCTGGAGTACGACAGGGAGGAACAATCAGCCCCAGCATTTT. The encoded protein is CAWSTTGRNNQPQHF. The chain is built from TRBV30 and TRBJ1-5; 7 positions agree with TRBD1. Germline CDR1 GTSNPN, CDR2 SVGIG (reference sequence). The J segment lost 3 bases and the V segment lost 2 bases, leaving 7 bases of the junction unmatched. CDR3 length equals 15 residues.

This clone was picked up one time. CDR3 sequence reads: CAWSRYTVNTEAFF. CDR3 nucleotide sequence: TGTGCCTGGAGTCGCTATACAGTGAACACTGAAGCTTTCTTT. V usage is TRBV30 and J usage is TRBJ1-1; no definite D call. Germline V gene data show CDR1 as GTSNPN and CDR2 as SVGIG (reference sequence). The V end was cut by 2 bases, the J end by 0 bases, with 10 bases between. The CDR3 covers 14 residues.